The 5 T cell receptor beta chains in this list originate from one sample, sequenced in a study of blood T cell repertoires in COVID-19. Clones were sequenced by immunoSEQ multiplex PCR, and TCRdb holds only the in-frame ones, with some missing. The repertoire consists of roughly 150,000 clones, with 65% to 85% occurring once and the leading ten covering over 6.5%. The sample was peripheral blood. These receptor sequences come from a man aged 50-60 years with active or convalescent COVID-19.

V and J are TRBV19 and TRBJ1-1; TRBD1 aligns across 7 bases. The CDR3 is 12 amino acids. V dropped 7 bases and J dropped 4; count of bases not matched to a gene: 3. CDR1 LNHDA and CDR2 SQIVND come from the germline V gene (reference sequence). The CDR3 coding sequence is TGTGCCAGTAACACAGGGGTCACTGAAGCTTTCTTT. Residues: CASNTGVTEAFF.

This sequence joins TRBV7-9 and TRBJ2-4; tentatively, D is TRBD1 (6 bases). Per germline, CDR1 SEHNR and CDR2 FQNEAQ (reference sequence). There are 14 residues in the CDR3. V lost 2 bases and J lost 1, with 6 bases in between. For the CDR3, the DNA is TGTGCCAGCAGCTTAACAGGGGCCAAAAACATTCAGTACTTC. Its translation: CASSLTGAKNIQYF.

Here the CDR3 DNA reads TGTGCCAGCAGGGAGGCATCGAACACCGGGGAGCTGTTTTTT. Translated, it gives CASREASNTGELFF. The chain employs TRBV28 and TRBJ2-2; tentative D call: TRBD2 (5 bases). The CDR3 is made up of 14 amino acids. Germline CDR1 is MDHEN and CDR2 is SYDVKM. Trimming cost V 6 bases and J 0 bases, with 8 bases left between them. The entire variable domain, with the rest obtained from reference TRBV28 and TRBJ2-2, is as follows: DVKVTQSSRYLVKRTGEKVFLECVQDMDHENMFWYRQDPGLGLRLIYFSYDVKMKEKGDIPEGYSVSREKKERFSLILESASTNQTSMYLCASREASNTGELFFGEGSRLTVL.

The genes are TRBV27 and TRBJ1-5, with a weak D call TRBD1 (6 bases). CDR3 size: 15 residues. Germline V lookup: CDR1 MNHEY, CDR2 SMNVEV (reference sequence). V shed 5 bases and J shed 3 bases, with 14 bases lying between them. Here the CDR3 DNA reads TGTGCCAGCAGTCCTAGGCAGGGGATCAATCAGCCCCAGCATTTT. It specifies CASSPRQGINQPQHF.

Here the CDR3 DNA reads TGTGCCAGCACCAAGGGGGAAATCAACGAGCAGTACTTC. As protein: CASTKGEINEQYF. The chain is built from TRBV11-2 and TRBJ2-7; D may be TRBD1 (6 bases). V lost 7 bases to trimming and J lost 5 bases, with 15 bases between them. Per the germline V gene, CDR1 is SGHAT and CDR2 is FQNNGV. The CDR3 sequence is 13 residues long.